The 20 T cell receptor beta chains in this list originate from one sample, sequenced in a study of beta chain features in type 1 diabetes. Since all of the isolated RNA was reverse transcribed, expressed TCRB transcripts were what got sequenced. Some clones are missing from TCRdb's copy, which holds only in-frame ones; the method was immunoSEQ multiplex PCR. The sample has some 400,000 clones; about 15% are singletons. The sample comprised naive CD4+ T cells from blood. Every receptor here comes from a woman under 30 in good health.

With regard to this clone: Other DNA sequences of this sample code for an identical CDR3. The rearrangement links TRBV15 to TRBJ2-3, with D hard to call. V was pared by 0 bases and J by 1 base, with 5 bases between. Germline V gene sequence: CDR1 LNHNV, CDR2 YYDKDF (reference sequence). The CDR3 consists of 14 residues. The DNA for the CDR3 is TGTGCCACCAGCAGAGATCGGGGCACAGATACGCAGTATTTT. It yields the protein CATSRDRGTDTQYF.

This chain joins TRBV5-1 and TRBJ2-1; D may be TRBD2 (5 bases). In germline, CDR1 is SGHRS, CDR2 YFSETQ. The CDR3 is made up of 15 amino acids. Trimming took off 1 base at V and 8 bases at J, with 16 bases between the two ends. The CDR3 nucleotides are TGCGCCAGCAGCTTGACGGGGTCACCAACCGATGAGCAGTTCTTC. It specifies CASSLTGSPTDEQFF. The entire variable domain, with the rest obtained from reference TRBV5-1 and TRBJ2-1, is as follows: KAGVTQTPRYLIKTRGQQVTLSCSPISGHRSVSWYQQTPGQGLQFLFEYFSETQRNKGNFPGRFSGRQFSNSRSEMNVSTLELGDSALYLCASSLTGSPTDEQFFGPGTRLTVL.

A few counts support this clone. The chain carries TRBV25-1 and TRBJ1-4; no definite D call. The germline gives CDR1 MGHDK, CDR2 SYGVNS. The CDR3 spans 12 residues. V dropped 7 bases and J dropped 7 bases, with 10 bases sitting between them. In nucleotides, the CDR3 is TGTGCCAGCAATAGAGCCCGTGAAAAACTGTTTTTT. Translated: CASNRAREKLFF.

This clone was detected a few times. This sequence joins TRBV4-3 and TRBJ2-7, with 8 bases identical to TRBD2. This CDR3 contains 17 residues. J lost 0 bases, V lost 1 base, and 8 bases had no gene match. The germline CDR1 and CDR2 sequences are LGHNA and YSLEER. The CDR3 loop is CASSQAPTSGSSYEQYF. The CDR3 bases are TGCGCCAGCAGCCAAGCCCCCACTAGCGGCAGCTCCTACGAGCAGTACTTC.

The rearrangement joins TRBV11-2 to TRBJ2-4, with D maybe TRBD2 (6 bases). This CDR3 has 12 residues. The germline V gene encodes CDR1 SGHAT and CDR2 FQNNGV. The germline V and J ends were trimmed by 6 bases and 8 bases, with 11 bases remaining between them. The DNA of the CDR3 is TGTGCCAGCAGGGGAGGTTTAGACATTCAGTACTTC. Its translation is CASRGGLDIQYF.

The rearrangement uses TRBV10-3 and TRBJ2-1, with 8 bases identical to TRBD2. The V gene's germline CDR1 is ENHRY and CDR2 SYGVKD. V trimming: 4 bases; J trimming: 0 bases; junction bases outside the gene matches: 5. The CDR3 contains 16 residues. The CDR3 loop reads CAISGASGSSYNEQFF. The CDR3 region has the DNA TGTGCCATCAGTGGGGCCAGCGGGAGCTCCTACAATGAGCAGTTCTTC.

This clone was detected only a few times. The J gene is TRBJ1-5, the V gene TRBV30; no definite D call. The CDR3 runs to 16 residues. CDR1 GTSNPN and CDR2 SVGIG come from the germline V gene (reference sequence). Trimming removed 0 bases at V and 6 bases at J, with 18 bases between. The CDR3 DNA sequence: TGTGCCTGGAGTGTATTTAGGTCCCCCCCAGGTCAGCCCCAGCATTTT. Amino acids: CAWSVFRSPPGQPQHF.

V usage is TRBV9 and J usage is TRBJ2-1; D call uncertain. The V gene's germline CDR1 is SGDLS and CDR2 YYNGEE. V lost 0 bases and J lost 2, with 9 bases in between. CDR3 length: 15 amino acids. This CDR3 reads CASSVAGQPYNEQFF. The CDR3 DNA sequence: TGTGCCAGCAGCGTAGCTGGGCAGCCCTACAATGAGCAGTTCTTC. The variable domain in full, with the rest retrieved from reference TRBV9 and TRBJ2-1, is DSGVTQTPKHLITATGQRVTLRCSPRSGDLSVYWYQQSLDQGLQFLIQYYNGEERAKGNILERFSAQQFPDLHSELNLSSLELGDSALYFCASSVAGQPYNEQFFGPGTRLTVL.

The rearrangement uses TRBV19 and TRBJ2-1; TRBD2 matches 9 bases. Germline V gives CDR1 LNHDA, CDR2 SQIVND (reference sequence). The length of the CDR3 is 16 residues. V lost 5 bases to trimming and J lost 6 bases; unmatched junction nucleotides: 11. The DNA for the CDR3 is TGTGCCAGTAGTTCGGCTAGCGGGAAGGTTGGCAATGAGCAGTTCTTC. Its translation: CASSSASGKVGNEQFF.

This clone has more than one count but fewer than ten. The V call is TRBV5-6, the J call TRBJ2-3, with D maybe TRBD2 (5 bases). CDR1 SGHDT and CDR2 YYEEEE come from the germline V gene. The CDR3 is made up of 13 amino acids. Trimming took off 6 bases at V and 2 bases at J, with 10 bases between the two ends. Here the CDR3 DNA reads TGTGCCAGCACCTCGAGGGCCACAGATACGCAGTATTTT. Protein product: CASTSRATDTQYF.

This clone was counted a few times. The chain has TRBV4-2 and TRBJ1-1, with D maybe TRBD1 (5 bases). Germline V gene data show CDR1 as LGHNA and CDR2 as YNFKEQ. V was shortened by 2 bases and J by 5 bases, with 21 bases between the two germline ends. The CDR3 is 17 amino acids. The CDR3: CASSQYYGERGGTEAFF. CDR3 DNA: TGTGCCAGCAGCCAATATTACGGGGAGAGGGGAGGGACTGAAGCTTTCTTT.

The CDR3 DNA follows: TGCAGTGCTAGATCGGGGGAAGCTTTCTTT. Translated, it gives CSARSGEAFF. The chain joins TRBV20-1 to TRBJ1-1; D remains ambiguous. The V end was cut by 2 bases, the J end by 8 bases, with 6 bases between. This CDR3 is 10 amino acids long. From germline, CDR1 is DFQATT and CDR2 SNEGSKA (reference sequence).

This chain links TRBV6-4 with TRBJ2-3; 8 positions match TRBD2. Per germline, CDR1 MRHNA and CDR2 SNTAGT. Trimming at V came to 6 bases and at J to 2 bases, leaving 10 bases not matched to a gene. The CDR3 runs to 16 residues. The CDR3 loop is CASSATGTRLTDTQYF. CDR3 sequence (DNA): TGTGCCAGCAGCGCGACTGGGACTAGACTCACAGATACGCAGTATTTT.

For this clone: Other DNA sequences of this sample code for an identical CDR3. V usage is TRBV4-1 and J usage is TRBJ1-4; 10 positions match TRBD1. CDR1 is MGHRA, CDR2 YSYEKL, per germline. The CDR3 consists of 14 residues. Trimming cost V 6 bases and J 7 bases; bases outside gene matches: 5. CDR3 amino acids: CASSRDRGAEKLFF. The CDR3 DNA reads as TGCGCCAGCAGTCGGGACAGGGGTGCTGAAAAACTGTTTTTT.

The V call is TRBV28, the J call TRBJ2-3; TRBD1 matches 9 bases. Germline V gene sequence: CDR1 MDHEN, CDR2 SYDVKM. The V segment lost 9 bases and the J segment 2 bases; nucleotides outside the gene matches: 6. The CDR3 sequence is 14 residues long. For the CDR3, the DNA is TGTGCCAGTCAGACAGGGGGGTTCACAGATACGCAGTATTTT. The encoded protein is CASQTGGFTDTQYF. Full variable domain (missing parts from reference TRBV28 and TRBJ2-3): DVKVTQSSRYLVKRTGEKVFLECVQDMDHENMFWYRQDPGLGLRLIYFSYDVKMKEKGDIPEGYSVSREKKERFSLILESASTNQTSMYLCASQTGGFTDTQYFGPGTRLTVL.

This clone has just a few counts. The V gene is TRBV11-2, the J gene TRBJ2-1; 7 bases line up with TRBD2. The CDR3 covers 19 residues. Looked up from germline, CDR1 is SGHAT and CDR2 is FQNNGV. With 2 bases clipped from V and 3 bases from J, the junction kept 16 bases outside the gene matches. In DNA, the CDR3 is TGTGCCAGCAGCTTAAGACGTGCAGGTCTAGCGGAAGACTACAATGAGCAGTTCTTC. Translating gives CASSLRRAGLAEDYNEQFF.

This clone turned up a few times. This chain uses TRBV7-8 with TRBJ2-5; 12 bases are a match to TRBD2. V lost 5 bases, J lost 1 base, and 5 bases stayed unmatched. CDR1 and CDR2 (germline): SGHVS, FQNEAQ. The CDR3 sequence is 16 residues long. The DNA for the CDR3 is TGTGCCAGCAGCCGAGGACTAGCGGGACTCCAAGAGACCCAGTACTTC. Its protein is CASSRGLAGLQETQYF.

A few counts support this clone. The rearrangement uses TRBV10-3 and TRBJ1-1; D is unclear. Between the trimmed V and J ends, which lost 5 bases and 1 base, there was a span of 8 bases. The germline V gene has CDR1 ENHRY and CDR2 SYGVKD. CDR3 size: 13 residues. The CDR3 coding sequence is TGTGCCATCAGTCACATGGCGAACACTGAAGCTTTCTTT. This sequence encodes CAISHMANTEAFF.

The chain combines TRBV18 with TRBJ1-4; 7 bases agree with TRBD1. Trimming at V came to 5 bases and at J to 4 bases, leaving 4 bases not matched to a gene. The germline CDR1 and CDR2 sequences are KGHSH and LQKENI. The CDR3 has 14 amino acids. CDR3 nucleotides: TGTGCCAGCTCAGAGGGGGCCCGTAATGAAAAACTGTTTTTT. Its protein product is CASSEGARNEKLFF. Variable domain in full (rest from reference TRBV18 and TRBJ1-4): NAGVMQNPRHLVRRRGQEARLRCSPMKGHSHVYWYRQLPEEGLKFMVYLQKENIIDESGMPKERFSAEFPKEGPSILRIQQVVRGDSAAYFCASSEGARNEKLFFGSGTQLSVL.

This clone was seen more than once but under ten times. The chain has TRBV20-1 and TRBJ1-2; D remains unclear. Germline V gene lookup returns CDR1 DFQATT and CDR2 SNEGSKA (reference sequence). CDR3 length: 11 amino acids. Between the trimmed V and J ends, which lost 7 bases and 8 bases, there was a span of 14 bases. CDR3 DNA: TGCAGTGTGCGGGGTCTCAAGGGCTACACCTTC. This sequence encodes CSVRGLKGYTF.